One sample yielded the 2 T cell receptor beta chains listed below, sequenced in a study of spatial heterogeneity in lung cancer. Study-wide results and limits: Counts of expanded alpha and beta TCRs within tumors tracked the tumor nonsynonymous mutation count.

TCRdb re-called the 5' RACE reads through MiXCR, storing one row per CDR3 protein. The sample has around 20,000 distinct CDR3 sequences, 7.5% seen once. Their antigens are not known. Time point denoted: sample taken at primary tumor resection. The specimen comprised lung tumor tissue, sampled at surgery. The receptors originated from a male donor with early-stage non-small cell lung cancer.

This clonotype was seen at least ten times. The CDR3 DNA is TGTGCCAGCAGCCGGGGACAGGGCGAAGGCACTGAAGCTTTCTTT. The encoded protein is CASSRGQGEGTEAFF. The rearrangement joins TRBV5-4 to TRBJ1-1, with 9 positions matching TRBD1. CDR1 is SGHNT, CDR2 YYREEE, per germline (reference sequence). The trim removed 4 bases at V and 4 bases at J, leaving 8 bases unmatched. The CDR3 totals 15 residues.

This clonotype was recorded a few times. This sequence may be a read error, since a much larger clone differs from it by one base. This chain connects TRBV11-2 to TRBJ1-2; tentatively, D is TRBD1 (5 bases). Germline CDR1 and CDR2: SGHAT and FQNNGV. CDR3 length: 13 amino acids. CDR3 protein: CASSSTGRYGDTF. In DNA form, the CDR3 reads TGTGCCAGCAGCTCGACGGGACGATATGGCGACACCTTC.